A single sample gave rise to the 3 T cell receptor beta chains below, sequenced in a study of response to subunit inactivated influenza vaccine. In TCRdb, the RT-PCR reads were re-called with MiXCR into one record per CDR3 protein. Among approximately 700,000 distinct CDR3 sequences, 15% to 19% were seen once, and the ten largest hold 11%. This specimen was PBMCs from blood, taken about 12 days after vaccination. The receptors were sampled from a middle-aged man who received an inactivated influenza vaccine.

The rearrangement joins TRBV7-2 to TRBJ2-6; D is unresolved. Germline V gene sequence: CDR1 SGHTA, CDR2 FQGNSA. V lost 4 bases and J 0 bases, leaving 10 bases between the germline ends. The CDR3 spans 16 residues. Written as DNA, the CDR3 is TGTGCCAGCAGCTCCCGTAGGGTCTCTGGGGCCAACGTCCTGACTTTC. Translating gives CASSSRRVSGANVLTF. Together with reference TRBV7-2 and TRBJ2-6, the CDR3 gives the full variable domain: GAGVSQSPSNKVTEKGKDVELRCDPISGHTALYWYRQSLGQGLEFLIYFQGNSAPDKSGLPSDRFSAERTGGSVSTLTIQRTQQEDSAVYLCASSSRRVSGANVLTFGAGSRLTVL.

The chain couples TRBV10-3 to TRBJ2-1; the D gene is possibly TRBD2 (5 bases). This CDR3 is 13 amino acids long. V was cut by 0 bases and J by 15 bases, with 15 bases left in between. Per germline, CDR1 ENHRY and CDR2 SYGVKD. Here the CDR3 DNA reads TGTGCCATCAGTGAGTCAGCACTAGTGGGGTGGTTCTTC. This encodes CAISESALVGWFF.

The chain carries TRBV20-1 and TRBJ2-1; 11 bases are shared with TRBD1. There are 14 residues in the CDR3. Germline V gives CDR1 DFQATT, CDR2 SNEGSKA (reference sequence). The J segment lost 5 bases and the V segment lost 1 base, leaving 1 base of the junction unmatched. This chain's CDR3 is CSARGDRGDNEQFF. DNA of the CDR3: TGCAGTGCTAGAGGGGACAGGGGGGACAATGAGCAGTTCTTC.